What follows is one TCR beta chain and its context. CDR1 is MNHEY, CDR2 SVGAGI, per germline. The V end lost 6 bases, the J end lost 2 bases, and 13 bases lay between the germline ends. CDR3 length: 14 amino acids. Repertoires were generated with immunoSEQ multiplex PCR, while TCRdb's copy carries only in-frame clones and drops some. This table has under 2,000,000 clones, approximately 94% appearing once. Only CD45RO-negative cells positively selected for CCR7 counted as naive CD8 cells, so terminally differentiated effector memory CD45RA+ cells were excluded. Donors, healthy HIV-negative adults, lacked recent acute infections or vaccinations. The sample comes from a study of shared clonotypes between healthy human individuals.

The receptor was derived from a man between 18 and 35 years old in good health. The chain carries TRBV6-5 and TRBJ1-2; D is perhaps TRBD1 (5 bases). Sample: naive CD8+ T cells sorted from blood. The CDR3 loop reads CASSPGVTNYGYTF. The DNA of the CDR3 is TGTGCCAGCAGCCCGGGGGTGACGAACTATGGCTACACCTTC.